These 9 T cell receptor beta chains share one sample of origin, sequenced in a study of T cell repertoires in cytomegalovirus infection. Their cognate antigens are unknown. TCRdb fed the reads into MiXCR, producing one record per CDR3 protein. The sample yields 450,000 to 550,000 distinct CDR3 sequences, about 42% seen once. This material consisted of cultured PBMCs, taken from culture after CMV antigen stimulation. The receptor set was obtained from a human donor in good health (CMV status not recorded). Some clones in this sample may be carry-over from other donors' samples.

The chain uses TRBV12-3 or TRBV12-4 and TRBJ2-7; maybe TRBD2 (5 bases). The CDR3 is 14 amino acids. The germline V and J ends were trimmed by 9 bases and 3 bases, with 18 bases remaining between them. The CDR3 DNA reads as TGTGCCAGTTGGGCCCCTAGCCACGTCTACGAGCAGTACTTC. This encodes CASWAPSHVYEQYF.

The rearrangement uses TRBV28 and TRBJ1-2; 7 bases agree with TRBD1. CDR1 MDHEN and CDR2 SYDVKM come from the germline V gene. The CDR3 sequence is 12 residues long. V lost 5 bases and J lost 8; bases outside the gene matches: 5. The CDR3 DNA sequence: TGTGCCAGCAGTGACAGGGATCGAGGCTACACCTTC. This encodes CASSDRDRGYTF.

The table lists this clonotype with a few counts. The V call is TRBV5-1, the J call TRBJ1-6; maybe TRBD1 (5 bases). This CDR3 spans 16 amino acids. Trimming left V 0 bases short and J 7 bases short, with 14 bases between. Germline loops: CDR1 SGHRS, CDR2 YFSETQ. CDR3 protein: CASSLDTDRENSPLHF. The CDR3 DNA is TGCGCCAGCAGCTTGGATACAGACAGAGAGAATTCACCCCTCCACTTT.

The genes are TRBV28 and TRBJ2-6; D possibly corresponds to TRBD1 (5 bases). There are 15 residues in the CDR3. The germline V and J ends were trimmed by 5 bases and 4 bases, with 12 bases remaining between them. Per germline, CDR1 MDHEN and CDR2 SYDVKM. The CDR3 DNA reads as TGTGCCAGCAGTAAAAGGGGTATCGGGGCCAACGTCCTGACTTTC. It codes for CASSKRGIGANVLTF.

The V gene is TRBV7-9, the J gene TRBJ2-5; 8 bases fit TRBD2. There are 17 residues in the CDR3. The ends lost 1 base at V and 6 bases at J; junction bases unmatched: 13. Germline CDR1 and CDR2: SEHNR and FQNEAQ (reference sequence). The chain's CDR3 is CASSLGRGAPGGKTQYF. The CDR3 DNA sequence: TGTGCCAGCAGCTTAGGGCGGGGGGCGCCCGGTGGAAAGACCCAGTACTTC. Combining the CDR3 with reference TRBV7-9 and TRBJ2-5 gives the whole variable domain DTGVSQNPRHKITKRGQNVTFRCDPISEHNRLYWYRQTLGQGPEFLTYFQNEAQLEKSRLLSDRFSAERPKGSFSTLEIQRTEQGDSAMYLCASSLGRGAPGGKTQYFGPGTRLLVL.

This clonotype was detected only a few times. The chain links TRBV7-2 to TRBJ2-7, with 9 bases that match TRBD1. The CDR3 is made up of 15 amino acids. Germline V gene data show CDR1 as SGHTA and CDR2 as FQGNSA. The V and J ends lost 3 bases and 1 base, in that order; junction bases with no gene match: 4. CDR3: CASSFWTGVSYEQYF. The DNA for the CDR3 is TGTGCCAGCAGCTTCTGGACAGGGGTTTCCTACGAGCAGTACTTC.

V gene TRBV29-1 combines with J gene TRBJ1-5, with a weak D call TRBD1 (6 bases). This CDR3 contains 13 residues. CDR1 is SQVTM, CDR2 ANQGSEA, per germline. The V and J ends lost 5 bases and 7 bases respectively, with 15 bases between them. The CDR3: CSVITQGGQPQHF. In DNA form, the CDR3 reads TGCAGCGTTATCACACAGGGCGGACAGCCCCAGCATTTT.

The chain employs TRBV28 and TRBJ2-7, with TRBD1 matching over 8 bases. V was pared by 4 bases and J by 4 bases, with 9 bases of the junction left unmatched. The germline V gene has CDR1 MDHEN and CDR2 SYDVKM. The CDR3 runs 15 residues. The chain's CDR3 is CASSSGTGYPYEQYF. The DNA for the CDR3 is TGTGCCAGCAGTTCGGGGACAGGCTATCCGTACGAGCAGTACTTC.

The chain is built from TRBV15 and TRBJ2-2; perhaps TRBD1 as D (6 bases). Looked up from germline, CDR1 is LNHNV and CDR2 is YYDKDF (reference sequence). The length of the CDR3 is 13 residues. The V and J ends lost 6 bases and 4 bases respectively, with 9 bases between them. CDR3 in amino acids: CATRTGLTGELFF. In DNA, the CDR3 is TGTGCCACCAGGACAGGCCTCACCGGGGAGCTGTTTTTT.